This T cell receptor beta chain was sequenced in a study of human T cells and chemical hapten exposure. Regarding the study as a whole: The study found that PT1 expanded TCR counts correlated positively with patch test score. After DPC sensitization, TCRs above 1 in 1000 frequency showed no change.

The time point: pre-sensitization, week 0. The treatment was: therapeutic diphenylcyclopropenone sensitization with weekly scalp DPC. Suited to DPC and affected by alopecia, the donors ranged from 18 to 70 years old. Via MiXCR, TCRdb re-called the RACE reads, giving one row per CDR3 protein. The data hold more than 300,000 distinct CDR3 sequences, with about 5.1% observed a single time. This clonotype has only a few counts. Its antigen remains unknown. The CDR3 sequence is 14 residues long. The V end lost 3 bases, the J end lost 6 bases, and 14 bases lay between the germline ends. This sequence was found in a woman between 45 and 65 years old with alopecia areata. Some clones in this sample may be carry-over from other donors' samples. The sample in question was whole blood, obtained in connection with sensitization to the hapten diphenylcyclopropenone (DPC). V and J are TRBV12-3 or TRBV12-4 and TRBJ1-2; D unclear. CDR3 residues: CASSFSVYLNGYTF. CDR3 nucleotides: TGTGCCAGCAGTTTTTCAGTTTACTTAAATGGCTACACCTTC.